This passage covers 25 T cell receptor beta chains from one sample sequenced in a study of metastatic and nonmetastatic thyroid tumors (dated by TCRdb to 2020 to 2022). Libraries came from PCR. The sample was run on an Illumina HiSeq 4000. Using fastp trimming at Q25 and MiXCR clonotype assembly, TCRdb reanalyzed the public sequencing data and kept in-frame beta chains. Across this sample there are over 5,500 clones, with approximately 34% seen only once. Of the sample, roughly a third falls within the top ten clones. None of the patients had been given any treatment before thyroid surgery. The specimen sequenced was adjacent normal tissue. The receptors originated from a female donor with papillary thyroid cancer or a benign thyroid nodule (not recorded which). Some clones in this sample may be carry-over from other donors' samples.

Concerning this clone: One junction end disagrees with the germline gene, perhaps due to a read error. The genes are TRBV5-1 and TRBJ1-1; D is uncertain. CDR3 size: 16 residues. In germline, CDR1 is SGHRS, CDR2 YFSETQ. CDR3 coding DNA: TGCGCCACCAGCTTGTATCAAGGCGGACCGAACACTGAAGCTTTCTTT. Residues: CATSLYQGGPNTEAFF.

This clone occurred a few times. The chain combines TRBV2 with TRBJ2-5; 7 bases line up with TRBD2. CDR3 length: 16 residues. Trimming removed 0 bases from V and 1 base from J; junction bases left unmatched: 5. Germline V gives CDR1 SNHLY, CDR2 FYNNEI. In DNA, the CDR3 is TGTGCCAGCAGTGAAGCGCTGGGCGGGGGCCAAGAGACCCAGTACTTC. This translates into CASSEALGGGQETQYF.

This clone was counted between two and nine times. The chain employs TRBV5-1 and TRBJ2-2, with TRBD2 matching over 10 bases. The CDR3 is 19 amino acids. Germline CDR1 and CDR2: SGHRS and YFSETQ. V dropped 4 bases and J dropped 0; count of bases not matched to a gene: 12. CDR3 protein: CASSHFPSGGSSNTGELFF. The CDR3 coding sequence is TGCGCCAGCAGCCATTTCCCTAGCGGGGGTTCGTCGAACACCGGGGAGCTGTTTTTT.

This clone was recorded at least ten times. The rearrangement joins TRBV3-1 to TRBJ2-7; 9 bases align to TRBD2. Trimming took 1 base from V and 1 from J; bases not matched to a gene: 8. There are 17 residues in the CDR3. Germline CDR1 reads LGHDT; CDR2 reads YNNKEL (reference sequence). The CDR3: CASSQGWGSGSSYEQYF. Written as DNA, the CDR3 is TGTGCCAGCAGCCAAGGTTGGGGTAGCGGGAGTTCCTACGAGCAGTACTTC.

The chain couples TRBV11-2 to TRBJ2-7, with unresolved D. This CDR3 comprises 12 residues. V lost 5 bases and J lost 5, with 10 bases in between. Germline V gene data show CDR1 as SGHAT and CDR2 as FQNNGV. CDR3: CASSPTADEQYF. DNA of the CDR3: TGTGCCAGCAGCCCGACGGCAGACGAGCAGTACTTC.

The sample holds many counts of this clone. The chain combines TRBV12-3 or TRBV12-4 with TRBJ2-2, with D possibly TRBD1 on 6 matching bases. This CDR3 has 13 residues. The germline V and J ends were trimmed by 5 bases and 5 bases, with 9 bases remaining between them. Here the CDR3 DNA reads TGTGCCAGCAGTGGGACACGAACCGGGGAGCTGTTTTTT. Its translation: CASSGTRTGELFF.

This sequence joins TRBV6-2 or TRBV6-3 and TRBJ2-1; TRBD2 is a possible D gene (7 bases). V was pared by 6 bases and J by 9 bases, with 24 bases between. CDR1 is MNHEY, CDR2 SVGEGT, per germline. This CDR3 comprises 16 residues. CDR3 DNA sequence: TGTGCCAGCAGCCGCACGAGGGGGGGGGATTGGGGTGAGCAGTTCTTC. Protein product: CASSRTRGGDWGEQFF.

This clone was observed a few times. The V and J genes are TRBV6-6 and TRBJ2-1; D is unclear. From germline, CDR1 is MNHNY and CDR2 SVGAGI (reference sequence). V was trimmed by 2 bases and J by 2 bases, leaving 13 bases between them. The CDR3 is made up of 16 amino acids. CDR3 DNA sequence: TGTGCCAGCAGTTACAGGGAATGGAGTACCTACAATGAGCAGTTCTTC. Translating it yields CASSYREWSTYNEQFF.

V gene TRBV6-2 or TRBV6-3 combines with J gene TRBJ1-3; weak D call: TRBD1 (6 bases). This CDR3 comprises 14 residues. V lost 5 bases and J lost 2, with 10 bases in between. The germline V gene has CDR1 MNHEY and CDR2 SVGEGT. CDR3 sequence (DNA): TGTGCCAGCAGTCGACAGGTAGCTGGAAACACCATATATTTT. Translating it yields CASSRQVAGNTIYF.

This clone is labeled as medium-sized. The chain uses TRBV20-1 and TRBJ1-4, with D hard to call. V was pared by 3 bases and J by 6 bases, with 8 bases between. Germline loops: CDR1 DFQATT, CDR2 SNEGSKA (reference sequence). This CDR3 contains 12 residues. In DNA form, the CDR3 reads TGCAGTGCTAGGGGATATGATGAAAAACTGTTTTTT. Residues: CSARGYDEKLFF.

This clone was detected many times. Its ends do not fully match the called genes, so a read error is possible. The CDR3 DNA sequence: TGTGCCAGCAGCTCCCGAGGTAGCGGGGGGGCCCGTTCCAGGACAGAAACGCAGTATTTT. Residues: CASSSRGSGGARSRTETQYF. V usage is TRBV7-9 and J usage is TRBJ2-3; 11 bases are a match to TRBD2. The CDR3 runs to 20 residues. Germline CDR1 SEHNR, CDR2 FQNEAQ (reference sequence). The complete variable domain, with remaining parts taken from reference TRBV7-9 and TRBJ2-3, reads DTGVSQNPRHKITKRGQNVTFRCDPISEHNRLYWYRQTLGQGPEFLTYFQNEAQLEKSRLLSDRFSAERPKGSFSTLEIQRTEQGDSAMYLCASSSRGSGGARSRTETQYFGPGTRLTVL.

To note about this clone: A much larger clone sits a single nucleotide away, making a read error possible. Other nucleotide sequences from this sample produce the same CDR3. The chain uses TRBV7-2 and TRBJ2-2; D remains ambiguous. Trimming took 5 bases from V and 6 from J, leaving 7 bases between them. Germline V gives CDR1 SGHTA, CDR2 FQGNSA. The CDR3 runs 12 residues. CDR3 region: CASSLGSGELFF. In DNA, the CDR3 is TGTGCCAGCAGCCTAGGGTCCGGGGAGCTGTTTTTT. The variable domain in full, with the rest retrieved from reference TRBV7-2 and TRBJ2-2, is GAGVSQSPSNKVTEKGKDVELRCDPISGHTALYWYRQSLGQGLEFLIYFQGNSAPDKSGLPSDRFSAERTGGSVSTLTIQRTQQEDSAVYLCASSLGSGELFFGEGSRLTVL.

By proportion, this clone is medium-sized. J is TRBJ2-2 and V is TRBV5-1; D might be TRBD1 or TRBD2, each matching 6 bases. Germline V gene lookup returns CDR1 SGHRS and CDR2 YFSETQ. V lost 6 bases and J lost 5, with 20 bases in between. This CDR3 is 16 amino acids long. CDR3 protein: CASNIQGRGGTGELFF. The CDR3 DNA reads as TGCGCCAGCAACATACAGGGTAGAGGAGGGACCGGGGAGCTGTTTTTT.

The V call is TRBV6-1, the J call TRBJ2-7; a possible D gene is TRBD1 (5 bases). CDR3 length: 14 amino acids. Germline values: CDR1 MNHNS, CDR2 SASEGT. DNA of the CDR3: TGTTCCATCTCCCTAGGACAAGTTTGGTACGAGCAGTACTTC. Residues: CSISLGQVWYEQYF.

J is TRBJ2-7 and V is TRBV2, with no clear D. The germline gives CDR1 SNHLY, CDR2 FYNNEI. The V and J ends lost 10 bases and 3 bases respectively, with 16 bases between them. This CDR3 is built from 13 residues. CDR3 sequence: CATRADRFYEQYF. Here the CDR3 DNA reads TGTGCCACCAGAGCAGACCGGTTCTACGAGCAGTACTTC. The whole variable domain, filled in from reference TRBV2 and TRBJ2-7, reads EPEVTQTPSHQVTQMGQEVILRCVPISNHLYFYWYRQILGQKVEFLVSFYNNEISEKSEIFDDQFSVERPDGSNFTLKIRSTKLEDSAMYFCATRADRFYEQYFGPGTRLTVT.

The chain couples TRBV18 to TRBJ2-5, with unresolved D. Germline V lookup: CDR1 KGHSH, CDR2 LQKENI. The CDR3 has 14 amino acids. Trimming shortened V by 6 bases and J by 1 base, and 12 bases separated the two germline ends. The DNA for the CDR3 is TGTGCCAGCTCTTCCGACCCTTCCCAAGAGACCCAGTACTTC. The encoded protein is CASSSDPSQETQYF.

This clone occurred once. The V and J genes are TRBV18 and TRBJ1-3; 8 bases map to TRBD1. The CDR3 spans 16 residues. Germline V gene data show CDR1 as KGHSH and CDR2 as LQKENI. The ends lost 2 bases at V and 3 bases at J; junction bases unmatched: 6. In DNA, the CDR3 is TGTGCCAGCTCACCAGATGGACAGGGTGGTGGAAACACCATATATTTT. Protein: CASSPDGQGGGNTIYF.

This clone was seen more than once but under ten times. The CDR3: CAIQREGFSYNEQFF. CDR3 sequence (DNA): TGTGCCATCCAGCGGGAGGGATTCTCCTACAATGAGCAGTTCTTC. The rearrangement uses TRBV10-3 and TRBJ2-1; 10 bases are shared with TRBD2. The length of the CDR3 is 15 residues. The ends lost 8 bases at V and 0 bases at J; junction bases unmatched: 4. Germline CDR1 ENHRY, CDR2 SYGVKD.

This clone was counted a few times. CDR3 sequence reads: CASSFHRQGLNTEAFF. CDR3 nucleotide sequence: TGTGCCAGCAGCTTCCACCGACAGGGCTTGAACACTGAAGCTTTCTTT. The chain uses TRBV11-2 and TRBJ1-1; the match to TRBD1 covers 7 bases. After removal of 3 bases from V and 0 bases from J, the junction contained 7 bases not matched to a gene. The CDR3 contains 16 residues. Germline lookup yields CDR1 SGHAT and CDR2 FQNNGV.

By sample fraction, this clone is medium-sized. The CDR3 reads CASSSGTSLGNIQYF. CDR3 sequence (DNA): TGTGCCAGCAGCTCCGGGACTAGCTTAGGAAACATTCAGTACTTC. This chain links TRBV7-9 with TRBJ2-4, with 9 bases aligning to TRBD2. Germline CDR1 SEHNR, CDR2 FQNEAQ (reference sequence). V gave up 4 bases and J gave up 6 bases; unmatched junction bases: 7. The CDR3 length is 15 residues.

CDR3 sequence reads: CASSLDRDRGVLRTDTQYF. CDR3 in DNA: TGCGCCAGCAGCTTGGATCGCGACCGCGGGGTCTTACGCACAGATACGCAGTATTTT. The chain links TRBV5-1 to TRBJ2-3; D might be TRBD2 (6 bases). Germline values: CDR1 SGHRS, CDR2 YFSETQ. V was shortened by 0 bases and J by 1 base, with 21 bases between the two germline ends. The CDR3 is 19 residues long.

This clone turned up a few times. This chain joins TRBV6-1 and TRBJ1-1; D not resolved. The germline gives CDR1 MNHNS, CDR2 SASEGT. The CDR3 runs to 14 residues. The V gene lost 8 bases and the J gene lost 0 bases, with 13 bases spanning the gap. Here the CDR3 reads CASGSPVLNTEAFF. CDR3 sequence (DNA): TGTGCCAGCGGTTCGCCAGTTTTGAACACTGAAGCTTTCTTT.

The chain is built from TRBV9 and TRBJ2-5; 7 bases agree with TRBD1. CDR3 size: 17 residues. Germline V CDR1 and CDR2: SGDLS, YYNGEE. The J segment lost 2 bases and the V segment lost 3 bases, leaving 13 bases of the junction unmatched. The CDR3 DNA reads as TGTGCCAGCAGCGCCGGGGTCTCAGGGGGTATGCAAGAGACCCAGTACTTC. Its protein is CASSAGVSGGMQETQYF.

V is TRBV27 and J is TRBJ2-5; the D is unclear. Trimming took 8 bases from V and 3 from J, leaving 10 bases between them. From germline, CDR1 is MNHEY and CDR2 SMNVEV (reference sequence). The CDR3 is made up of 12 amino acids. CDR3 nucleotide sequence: TGTGCCAGCGGGCTAGAGAAAGAGACCCAGTACTTC. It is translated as CASGLEKETQYF.

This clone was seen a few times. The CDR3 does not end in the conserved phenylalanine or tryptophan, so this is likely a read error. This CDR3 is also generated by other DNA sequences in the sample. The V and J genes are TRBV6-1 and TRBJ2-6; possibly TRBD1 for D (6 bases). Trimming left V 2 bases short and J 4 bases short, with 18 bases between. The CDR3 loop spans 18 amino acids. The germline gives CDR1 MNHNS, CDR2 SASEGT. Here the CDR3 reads CASSELRTVLGGANVLTY. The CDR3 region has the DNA TGTGCCAGCAGTGAACTCCGGACAGTTTTAGGCGGGGCCAACGTCCTGACTTAC.